These 24 T cell receptor beta chains were all obtained from the same sample, sequenced in a study of blood T cell repertoires in COVID-19. Assay: immunoSEQ multiplex PCR; the TCRdb copy retains only in-frame clones and omits some. The sample lists 150,000 to 200,000 clones, about 85% occurring once. Sequenced material: peripheral blood. The receptors were sampled from a man aged 60 to 75 with acute or convalescent COVID-19.

The CDR3 DNA sequence: TGTGCCAGCCGTCCTCAGGGGGCAGGTGGAAACACCATATATTTT. This codes for CASRPQGAGGNTIYF. The genes are TRBV6-5 and TRBJ1-3; TRBD1 matches 8 bases. Trimming removed 8 bases from V and 3 bases from J; junction bases left unmatched: 9. The germline V gene encodes CDR1 MNHEY and CDR2 SVGAGI. The CDR3 spans 15 residues.

The chain is built from TRBV29-1 and TRBJ1-6; a weak D match, TRBD1 (6 bases). The CDR3 runs to 13 residues. The V gene's germline CDR1 is SQVTM and CDR2 ANQGSEA. Trimming took off 4 bases at V and 8 bases at J, with 12 bases between the two ends. The CDR3 reads CSVAQGWDSPLHF. CDR3 sequence (DNA): TGCAGCGTTGCGCAGGGGTGGGATTCACCCCTCCACTTT. The whole variable domain, remainder taken from reference TRBV29-1 and TRBJ1-6, is SAVISQKPSRDICQRGTSLTIQCQVDSQVTMMFWYRQQPGQSLTLIATANQGSEATYESGFVIDKFPISRPNLTFSTLTVSNMSPEDSSIYLCSVAQGWDSPLHFGNGTRLTVT.

This clone appeared a few times. This chain joins TRBV6-5 and TRBJ2-1; the match to TRBD2 covers 11 bases. Trimming at V came to 7 bases and at J to 10 bases, leaving 6 bases not matched to a gene. The CDR3 has 13 residues. Germline V gene sequence: CDR1 MNHEY, CDR2 SVGAGI. CDR3 bases: TGTGCCAGCATGGCTAGCGGGGGGACAGAGCAGTTCTTC. Translating it yields CASMASGGTEQFF.

The chain combines TRBV27 with TRBJ2-7; TRBD2 matches 7 bases. The CDR3 is 17 amino acids. Unmatched junction bases numbered 15, after V lost 4 bases and J lost 3 bases. Germline V CDR1 and CDR2: MNHEY, SMNVEV (reference sequence). The CDR3 region has the DNA TGTGCCAGCAGTTCCTCCGGGGGAGGGGTCGGATACTACGAGCAGTACGTC. It encodes CASSSSGGGVGYYEQYV.

The chain has TRBV6-6 and TRBJ2-5; D might be TRBD1 (6 bases). Trimming shortened V by 8 bases and J by 3 bases, and 28 bases separated the two germline ends. The length of the CDR3 is 18 residues. Germline CDR1 MNHNY, CDR2 SVGAGI (reference sequence). The CDR3 sequence: CASGQQGVGISWEETQYF. The CDR3 bases are TGTGCCAGCGGTCAACAGGGCGTAGGAATCTCGTGGGAAGAGACCCAGTACTTC.

This chain links TRBV27 with TRBJ1-6; D unclear. The CDR3 extends over 14 amino acids. Per the germline V gene, CDR1 is MNHEY and CDR2 is SMNVEV (reference sequence). V lost 9 bases and J lost 1, with 10 bases in between. The CDR3 protein is CASSVRSYNSPLHF. For the CDR3, the DNA is TGTGCCAGTTCTGTACGGTCCTATAATTCACCCCTCCACTTT.

As for this clone: It is unclear where the CDR3 begins or ends on the DNA, so no DNA is shown, and the CDR3 is as TCRdb lists it. This sequence joins TRBV21-1 and TRBJ1-1; the D call of TRBD1 is as the table states it, not checked on the DNA. TRBV21-1 is a listed pseudogene. The CDR3 is 14 residues long, ends included. CDR3 residues: CASGWARGNTEAFF.

The gene calls are TRBV6-6 and TRBJ1-3, with D maybe TRBD1 (5 bases). The CDR3 is made up of 14 amino acids. The V and J ends lost 10 bases and 3 bases respectively, with 16 bases between them. The germline gives CDR1 MNHNY, CDR2 SVGAGI (reference sequence). The CDR3 protein is CAISGGTGGNTIYF. CDR3 DNA sequence: TGTGCCATTAGCGGGGGGACGGGTGGAAACACCATATATTTT.

The count of this clone is one. V and J are TRBV6-2 or TRBV6-3 and TRBJ2-7; 9 nucleotides align to TRBD1. Germline CDR1 is MNHEY and CDR2 is SVGEGT. The CDR3 runs 13 residues. Germline trimming cut 6 bases from V and 7 bases from J; bases unmatched to any gene: 7. CDR3 protein: CASSRGQGLEQYV. The CDR3 nucleotides are TGTGCCAGCAGCCGGGGACAGGGCTTAGAGCAGTACGTC.

The V call is TRBV10-1, the J call TRBJ1-5, with 11 bases identical to TRBD1. Germline V CDR1 and CDR2: WNHNN, SYGVQD (reference sequence). Trimming removed 5 bases from V and 6 bases from J; junction bases left unmatched: 3. CDR3 length equals 14 residues. The CDR3 DNA reads TGCGCCAGCAGTTCGGACAGGGGGCTTCAGCCCCAGCATTTT. Translated, it gives CASSSDRGLQPQHF.

The rearrangement joins TRBV5-1 to TRBJ2-7; 9 positions agree with TRBD1. In germline, CDR1 is SGHRS, CDR2 YFSETQ. This CDR3 has 15 amino acids. Germline trimming cut 4 bases from V and 0 bases from J; bases unmatched to any gene: 5. CDR3 amino acids: CASSNGTGSSYEQYF. The CDR3 DNA reads TGCGCCAGCAGCAATGGGACAGGGAGCTCCTACGAGCAGTACTTC.

The chain is built from TRBV6-6 and TRBJ1-2; TRBD1 agrees at 7 bases. Germline CDR1 MNHNY, CDR2 SVGAGI (reference sequence). This CDR3 is built from 13 residues. The J segment lost 0 bases and the V segment lost 11 bases, leaving 6 bases of the junction unmatched. CDR3 amino acids: CAAQGGTNYGYTF. CDR3 nucleotide sequence: TGTGCCGCCCAGGGGGGAACTAACTATGGCTACACCTTC.

The chain has TRBV9 and TRBJ1-5; D not resolved. The V gene lost 0 bases and the J gene lost 3 bases, with 7 bases spanning the gap. CDR3 length: 14 amino acids. CDR1 SGDLS and CDR2 YYNGEE come from the germline V gene. CDR3 residues: CASSVGTANQPQHF. The DNA of the CDR3 is TGTGCCAGCAGCGTAGGAACAGCCAATCAGCCCCAGCATTTT.

This clone was counted a single time. V usage is TRBV5-6 and J usage is TRBJ1-3, with a tentative D call TRBD1 (6 bases). Germline V gene sequence: CDR1 SGHDT, CDR2 YYEEEE. Trimming left V 4 bases short and J 0 bases short, with 14 bases between. CDR3 length equals 16 residues. CDR3 nucleotides: TGTGCCAGCAGCGGAACAGGGTTTTCCTCTGGAAACACCATATATTTT. Translating it yields CASSGTGFSSGNTIYF.

This chain uses TRBV30 with TRBJ2-2; 9 bases align to TRBD1. The CDR3 has 16 amino acids. Germline values: CDR1 GTSNPN, CDR2 SVGIG (reference sequence). Trimming cost V 2 bases and J 1 base; bases outside gene matches: 5. CDR3 in amino acids: CAWSRGQGRNTGELFF. The CDR3 nucleotides are TGTGCCTGGAGTCGAGGACAGGGGAGGAACACCGGGGAGCTGTTTTTT.

This sequence joins TRBV25-1 and TRBJ1-6; TRBD1 matches 9 bases. This CDR3 region has 17 residues. V lost 1 base, J lost 7 bases, and 8 bases stayed unmatched. From germline, CDR1 is MGHDK and CDR2 SYGVNS. The DNA for the CDR3 is TGTGCCAGCAGTGAATCCGTCCCGGGACAGGGAAATTCACCCCTCCACTTT. This sequence encodes CASSESVPGQGNSPLHF.

This chain joins TRBV29-1 and TRBJ1-2, with TRBD1 identical over 8 bases. CDR3 length: 13 amino acids. The germline gives CDR1 SQVTM, CDR2 ANQGSEA. J was trimmed by 4 bases and V by 8 bases; bases with no gene match: 9. In nucleotides, the CDR3 is TGCAGCTCGGACCCAGACAGGGGCTATGGCTACACCTTC. The encoded protein is CSSDPDRGYGYTF.

The V call is TRBV2, the J call TRBJ2-7; a weak D match, TRBD2 (6 bases). The V gene lost 6 bases and the J gene lost 0 bases, with 18 bases spanning the gap. CDR1 is SNHLY, CDR2 FYNNEI, per germline. The CDR3 loop spans 16 amino acids. CDR3 nucleotides: TGTGCCAGCAGCCGACAAGGTGGGACTGGCTCCTACGAGCAGTACTTC. Its protein product is CASSRQGGTGSYEQYF. The variable domain in full, with the rest retrieved from reference TRBV2 and TRBJ2-7, is EPEVTQTPSHQVTQMGQEVILRCVPISNHLYFYWYRQILGQKVEFLVSFYNNEISEKSEIFDDQFSVERPDGSNFTLKIRSTKLEDSAMYFCASSRQGGTGSYEQYFGPGTRLTVT.

This chain links TRBV29-1 with TRBJ2-4; D might be TRBD2 (6 bases). The CDR3 loop spans 14 amino acids. V was shortened by 1 base and J by 0 bases, with 7 bases between the two germline ends. CDR1 and CDR2 (germline): SQVTM, ANQGSEA. The CDR3 protein is CSVEGGLAKNIQYF. Written as DNA, the CDR3 is TGCAGCGTTGAAGGGGGACTAGCCAAAAACATTCAGTACTTC.

CDR3 nucleotide sequence: TGCGCCAGCAGCTTGGAGGCGGCTAGAGTCCTGACTTTC. Translation gives CASSLEAARVLTF. The chain carries TRBV5-1 and TRBJ2-6; the D is unclear. Germline V gene data show CDR1 as SGHRS and CDR2 as YFSETQ. Trimming removed 0 bases at V and 13 bases at J, with 11 bases between. This CDR3 comprises 13 residues.

The chain recombines TRBV7-6 with TRBJ1-1, with 10 bases aligning to TRBD1. With 5 bases clipped from V and 3 bases from J, the junction kept 9 bases outside the gene matches. Per the germline V gene, CDR1 is SGHVS and CDR2 is FNYEAQ. The CDR3 is 16 residues long. The CDR3 loop reads CASSPGTGDVYTEAFF. CDR3 bases: TGTGCCAGCAGCCCCGGGACAGGGGATGTTTACACTGAAGCTTTCTTT.

The rearrangement joins TRBV30 to TRBJ1-5; D possibly corresponds to TRBD1 (5 bases). Between the trimmed V and J ends, which lost 2 bases and 3 bases, there was a span of 14 bases. CDR1 and CDR2 from the germline V gene are GTSNPN and SVGIG (reference sequence). The CDR3 runs to 15 residues. The CDR3 DNA is TGTGCCTGGAGTATGCGGGGACCCTACAATCAGCCCCAGCATTTT. Its translation: CAWSMRGPYNQPQHF. Full variable domain (missing parts from reference TRBV30 and TRBJ1-5): SQTIHQWPATLVQPVGSPLSLECTVEGTSNPNLYWYRQAAGRGLQLLFYSVGIGQISSEVPQNLSASRPQDRQFILSSKKLLLSDSGFYLCAWSMRGPYNQPQHFGDGTRLSIL.

This chain joins TRBV19 and TRBJ2-7; possibly TRBD1 for D (5 bases). V gave up 5 bases and J gave up 9 bases, with 11 bases separating them. This CDR3 is 11 amino acids long. Germline V gene lookup returns CDR1 LNHDA and CDR2 SQIVND (reference sequence). CDR3 in amino acids: CASSQGARQYV. Here the CDR3 DNA reads TGTGCCAGTAGTCAAGGGGCTAGGCAGTACGTC.

CDR3 nucleotides: TGTGCCACCTCGGACTCCCTTAACTACAATGAGCAGTTCTTC. The encoded protein is CATSDSLNYNEQFF. V gene TRBV24-1 combines with J gene TRBJ2-1, with D possibly being TRBD2 (5 bases). Germline-derived CDR1 and CDR2 are KGHDR and SFDVKD. This CDR3 region has 14 residues. Trimming removed 9 bases from V and 3 bases from J, with 14 bases in between.